This T cell receptor (beta chain) was retrieved from a study of blood T cell repertoires in COVID-19. Participants, about 18 to 100 years old, spanned fewer than 30 US areas. Assignments of participants to cohorts depended upon their own reported clinical history. This clone has just a few counts. The assay was immunoSEQ multiplex PCR, and TCRdb's table has in-frame clones only and misses some. The sample contains 180,000 or so clones, around nine tenths of which appear only once. V lost 4 bases and J lost 0, with 15 bases in between. The CDR3 extends over 16 amino acids. Germline V gives CDR1 LNHDA, CDR2 SQIVND (reference sequence).

Material for sequencing was PBMCs or T cells enriched from blood (not recorded which). V is TRBV19 and J is TRBJ1-2; D not certain. The sequence came from a woman between 18 and 30 years old who had recovered from COVID-19. As DNA, the CDR3 is TGTGCCAGTAGTACCCCCGGTTCAGGTCCTAACTATGGCTACACCTTC. Translation gives CASSTPGSGPNYGYTF.